The 15 T cell receptor beta chains presented below share a single source sample, sequenced in a study of blood T cell repertoires in COVID-19. The repertoire was sequenced with immunoSEQ multiplex PCR; TCRdb's copy has only in-frame clones and lacks some. The table records 150,000 to 170,000 clones, just under 85% of them present only once. The sample taken for sequencing was peripheral blood. Source of these receptors: a woman aged 60-75 years with acute or convalescent COVID-19.

The rearrangement links TRBV7-2 to TRBJ2-5, with TRBD2 matching over 10 bases. The germline V gene has CDR1 SGHTA and CDR2 FQGNSA. The CDR3 runs to 16 residues. Trimming cost V 6 bases and J 2 bases; bases outside gene matches: 9. CDR3 nucleotides: TGTGCCAGCAGTGTGGGGGCTAGCGGGGGTCAAGAGACCCAGTACTTC. It codes for CASSVGASGGQETQYF. The full variable domain, completed using reference TRBV7-2 and TRBJ2-5, is GAGVSQSPSNKVTEKGKDVELRCDPISGHTALYWYRQSLGQGLEFLIYFQGNSAPDKSGLPSDRFSAERTGGSVSTLTIQRTQQEDSAVYLCASSVGASGGQETQYFGPGTRLLVL.

The chain recombines TRBV11-1 with TRBJ1-2, with D possibly being TRBD1 (6 bases). The CDR3 contains 14 residues. V was trimmed by 2 bases and J by 6 bases, leaving 13 bases between them. The germline V gene has CDR1 SGHAT and CDR2 FQDESV (reference sequence). Written as DNA, the CDR3 is TGTGCCAGCAGCTTAAACAGGGACATAAATGGCTACACCTTC. As protein: CASSLNRDINGYTF.

This chain uses TRBV9 with TRBJ1-2; D perhaps matches TRBD1 (5 bases). The CDR3 length is 15 residues. Germline V gene lookup returns CDR1 SGDLS and CDR2 YYNGEE. The V and J ends lost 2 bases and 4 bases respectively, with 15 bases between them. CDR3 coding DNA: TGTGCCAGCAGCGTGTCAGACAGCCGACTCTATGGCTACACCTTC. Translated, it gives CASSVSDSRLYGYTF.

Regarding this clone: A junction end diverges from the germline sequence, so it may reflect a read error. The chain employs TRBV3-1 (or the pseudogene TRBV3-2) and TRBJ2-1; D possibly corresponds to TRBD2 (6 bases). CDR1 is LGHDT and CDR2 is YNNKEL in the germline V gene (reference sequence). The CDR3 length is 14 residues. The DNA for the CDR3 is TGTGCCAGCAGCCAGCTTCGGGAGTCCTCGCCGAACCTCTTC. The encoded protein is CASSQLRESSPNLF.

The rearrangement links TRBV18 to TRBJ2-1; D is possibly TRBD2 (6 bases). The V end was cut by 2 bases, the J end by 2 bases, with 10 bases between. This CDR3 is 15 amino acids long. Germline V CDR1 and CDR2: KGHSH, LQKENI. Here the CDR3 reads CASSPGSGAYNEQFF. CDR3 sequence (DNA): TGTGCCAGCTCACCAGGGTCGGGGGCCTACAATGAGCAGTTCTTC.

The V and J genes are TRBV7-9 and TRBJ1-2; TRBD1 aligns across 8 bases. The CDR3 sequence is 19 residues long. V trimming: 7 bases; J trimming: 5 bases; junction bases outside the gene matches: 24. CDR1 is SEHNR, CDR2 FQNEAQ, per germline (reference sequence). CDR3 loop: CASTTKNGGQGQKGYGYTF. CDR3 bases: TGTGCCAGCACGACCAAGAACGGAGGACAGGGCCAAAAGGGATATGGCTACACCTTC.

The chain couples TRBV24-1 to TRBJ1-2; D is perhaps TRBD1 (5 bases). V lost 3 bases, J lost 0 bases, and 10 bases lay in between. The CDR3 runs to 15 residues. The germline CDR1 and CDR2 sequences are KGHDR and SFDVKD. CDR3 amino acids: CATSDRGEANYGYTF. The CDR3 DNA sequence: TGTGCCACCAGTGATCGGGGGGAGGCTAACTATGGCTACACCTTC.

This rearrangement joins TRBV5-1 to TRBJ1-2; a possible D gene is TRBD1 (5 bases). CDR1 and CDR2 from the germline V gene are SGHRS and YFSETQ. This CDR3 is built from 17 residues. The V and J ends lost 0 bases and 0 bases respectively, with 15 bases between them. The DNA for the CDR3 is TGCGCCAGCAGCTTGGTGGGGGGATCGAAATCTAACTATGGCTACACCTTC. Amino acids: CASSLVGGSKSNYGYTF.

The chain combines TRBV29-1 with TRBJ2-4, with D possibly TRBD2 on 6 matching bases. With 6 bases removed from V and 4 bases from J, the gap between germline ends came to 13 bases. Germline-derived CDR1 and CDR2 are SQVTM and ANQGSEA. The CDR3 contains 13 residues. This CDR3 reads CSVTPGTKNIQYF. For the CDR3, the DNA is TGCAGCGTCACCCCCGGGACTAAAAACATTCAGTACTTC.

This chain joins TRBV7-3 and TRBJ1-1; 8 bases are shared with TRBD1. CDR3 size: 14 residues. In germline, CDR1 is SGHTA, CDR2 FQGTGA. The junction had 3 bases not matched to a gene; V was cut back by 6 bases and J by 0 bases. In nucleotides, the CDR3 is TGTGCCAGCAGGGGGGACAGGTTGAACACTGAAGCTTTCTTT. Amino acids: CASRGDRLNTEAFF.

The rearrangement links TRBV14 to TRBJ1-3; no reliable D call. This CDR3 has 13 amino acids. V was pared by 1 base and J by 4 bases, with 5 bases between. Per germline, CDR1 SGHDN and CDR2 FVKESK. DNA of the CDR3: TGTGCCAGCAGCCAAGGTTCAGGAAACACCATATATTTT. As protein: CASSQGSGNTIYF.

The chain carries TRBV5-5 and TRBJ2-3; unclear D gene. CDR3 length: 14 amino acids. Trimming removed 2 bases at V and 6 bases at J, with 13 bases between. Germline CDR1 reads SGHKS; CDR2 reads YYEKEE (reference sequence). The CDR3 region has the DNA TGTGCCAGCAGCTTTGGGCAGCCTTTGGATACGCAGTATTTT. It specifies CASSFGQPLDTQYF.

The chain carries TRBV11-2 and TRBJ1-1; TRBD1 aligns across 7 bases. Germline assignment: CDR1 SGHAT and CDR2 FQNNGV. V dropped 3 bases and J dropped 2; count of bases not matched to a gene: 3. CDR3 length equals 14 residues. CDR3 coding DNA: TGTGCCAGCAGCTTTGAAGGGGGCAACACTGAAGCTTTCTTT. It codes for CASSFEGGNTEAFF.

This chain uses TRBV19 with TRBJ1-5; D is unclear. Germline CDR1 LNHDA, CDR2 SQIVND (reference sequence). V lost 3 bases and J lost 0, with 9 bases in between. The CDR3 has 15 residues. This CDR3 reads CASSIGLISNQPQHF. The CDR3 coding sequence is TGTGCCAGTAGTATTGGACTCATTAGCAATCAGCCCCAGCATTTT.

The chain's CDR3 is CASSSWRVPTNYGYTF. As DNA, the CDR3 is TGTGCCAGCAGCTCGTGGCGGGTTCCCACTAACTATGGCTACACCTTC. The chain couples TRBV21-1 to TRBJ1-2. TRBV21-1 is marked as a pseudogene. This CDR3 is built from 16 residues.